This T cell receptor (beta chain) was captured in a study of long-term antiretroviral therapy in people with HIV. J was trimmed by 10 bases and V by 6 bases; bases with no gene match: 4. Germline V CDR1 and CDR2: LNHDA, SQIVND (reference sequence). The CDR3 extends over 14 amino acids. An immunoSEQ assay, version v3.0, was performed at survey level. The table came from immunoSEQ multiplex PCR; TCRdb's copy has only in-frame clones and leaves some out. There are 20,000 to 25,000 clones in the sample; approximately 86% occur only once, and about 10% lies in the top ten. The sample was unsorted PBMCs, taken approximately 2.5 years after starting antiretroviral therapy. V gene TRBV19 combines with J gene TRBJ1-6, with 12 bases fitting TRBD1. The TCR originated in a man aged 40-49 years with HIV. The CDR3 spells CASRLGQGASPLHF. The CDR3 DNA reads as TGTGCCAGTAGACTGGGACAGGGGGCGTCACCCCTCCACTTT.